This T cell receptor (beta chain) was profiled in a study of CD8 T cells in ankylosing spondylitis. Study-wide results and limits: Enrichment of disease-linked clones was reportedly significant in matched ankylosing spondylitis synovial fluid. Blood from ankylosing spondylitis patients appeared to carry a characteristic roughly 8-variant TCR beta motif.

V dropped 4 bases and J dropped 4 bases, with 17 bases sitting between them. The CDR3 consists of 14 residues. Germline-derived CDR1 and CDR2 are SQVTM and ANQGSEA. This clonotype was found many times. Its antigen remains unknown. Quantitative 5'-RACE was performed with molecular barcodes, and it yielded the TCR beta libraries. TCRdb re-derived calls from the 5' RACE reads in MiXCR, one entry per CDR3 protein. The top ten clones hold over 1% of a sample with some 450,000 distinct CDR3 sequences, 15% to 20% of them seen once. Sequencing used blood, either unsorted or a sorted T cell fraction (not recorded which). This chain uses TRBV29-1 with TRBJ2-7; weak D call: TRBD2 (6 bases). The TCR was taken from a male donor with ankylosing spondylitis. CDR3 in amino acids: CSVVDTLGGYEQYF. The CDR3 DNA reads as TGCAGCGTTGTGGACACCCTGGGGGGATACGAGCAGTACTTC.